The text below deals with one T cell receptor (beta chain). Its antigen has not been determined. Per-base quality was not reported, and no clone a single base away is much larger than it. These data are taken from a study of T cell responses to AZD1222 COVID-19 vaccine (dated by TCRdb to about 2021). About the study as a whole: TCR sequencing covered approximately 230 trial participants: 200 to 220 given two doses of AZD1222 and 26 given two doses of MenACWY control vaccine. Enrollment into the trials was organized by age into subgroups of 18-55, 56-69 and 70-plus years, and those subgroups contained about 160, 30 and 59 TCR-sequenced participants, respectively. What the research found in general, with its limitations: A significant rise in spike-specific TCR breadth and depth was observed after two AZD1222 doses relative to day 0 and relative to MenACWY recipients. Participants were mostly white British, with more females than males. The authors suggested clonal diversity may have been underestimated. The 56-69-year group was small, and its depth increase did not reach significance, likely because of low power. Conclusions about previously exposed vaccinees were limited because only a handful of AZD1222 recipients were SARS-CoV-2 seropositive at baseline. Vaccine-associated CD4 TCRs spanned the whole spike protein, with dominant responses in regions 160-218 and 743-854. Because no samples from the day 14 peak response were available, repertoires could be characterized only after the peak T cell response. Nearly half of unique spike-specific TCRs reportedly recognized epitopes outside regions mutated in the B.1.351 and B.1.1.7 variants.

From cysteine to phenylalanine, the CDR3 is 16 amino acids long. Left in the record is the CDR3 DNA by itself, 48 bases read in frame from the first base. Here V drops 0 bases and J drops 1 base, and the junction holds 5 bases not matched to any gene. CDR1 and CDR2 (SGHRS, YFSETQ) derive from the germline V gene. The CDR3 regions of human TCRbeta chains were analyzed by immunosequencing. In the original analysis: TCRs in the repertoires were compared against a reference library of SARS-CoV-2-specific TCRs that had been generated with the MIRA antigen-specificity platform. Breadth was defined as the fraction of unique TCRs that were SARS-CoV-2-associated, and depth was defined as the fraction of total T cells that were SARS-CoV-2-associated. Using the MIRA data, every spike-specific TCR was mapped to the spike region that the TCR reacted to and assigned to either a CD4 or a CD8 class. Log10-transformed breadth and depth values were compared by one-way ANOVA with Sidak's multiple comparisons tests. Held by TCRdb, this immuneACCESS table contains in-frame sequences only and omits some clones. Under half of the omission traces to an unresolved V gene where checked; the cause of the rest is unknown. The D gene and trimming were derived from the DNA, and the V and J assignments and clone size from that table. The table for this sample lists about 150,000 clones; 90% of them were counted only once. 5% to 6.5% of the sample comes from the top ten.

The meaning of the sample's time point label: about 28 days (+/-7) after the second vaccine dose. AZD1222 recipients whose second dose came at about 4 weeks and those whose second dose came at about 12 weeks were combined into one group, since spike-specific TCR depth and breadth did not differ between the two schedules. Samples from vaccinated people were obtained from the UK trials COV001 and COV002, which included a single-blind randomized controlled phase 2/3 trial of AZD1222 (ChAdOx1 nCoV-19) in healthy adults. For TCRbeta chain sequencing, PBMC samples from trial participants were taken at day 0 and at day 28 after the second dose.

The chain joins TRBV5-1 to TRBJ2-7; 9 of the junction bases match TRBD1. This sequence originates from an adult who received the AZD1222 COVID-19 vaccine. Sequencing used peripheral blood, obtained 28 days after the second AZD1222 dose. The nucleotides are TGCGCCAGCAGCTTGGGTACGGGACAGGGATCCTACGAGCAGTACTTC. It is translated as CASSLGTGQGSYEQYF.